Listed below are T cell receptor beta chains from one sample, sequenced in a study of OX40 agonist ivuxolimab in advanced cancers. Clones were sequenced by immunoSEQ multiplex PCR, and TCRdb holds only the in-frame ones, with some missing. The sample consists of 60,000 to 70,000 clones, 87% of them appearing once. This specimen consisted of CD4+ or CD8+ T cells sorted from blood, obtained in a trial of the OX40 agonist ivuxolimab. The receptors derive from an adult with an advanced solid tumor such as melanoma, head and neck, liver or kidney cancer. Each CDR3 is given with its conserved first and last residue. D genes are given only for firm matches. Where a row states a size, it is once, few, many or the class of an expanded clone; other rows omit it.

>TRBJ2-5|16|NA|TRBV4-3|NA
TGCGCCAGCAGCCAGAGACTTTTTAGCGAGGGAGAGACCCAGTACTTC
CASSQRLFSEGETQYF
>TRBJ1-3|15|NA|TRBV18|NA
TGTGCCAGCTCACCAAAGGACCTCTCTGGAAACACCATATATTTT
CASSPKDLSGNTIYF
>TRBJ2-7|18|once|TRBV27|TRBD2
TGTGCCAGCAGACTAGGGACTAGCGGGGGCGATGTATCCTACGAGCAGTACTTC
CASRLGTSGGDVSYEQYF
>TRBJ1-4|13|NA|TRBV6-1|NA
TGTGCCACCTACCGGGCTCGTAATGAAAAACTGTTTTTT
CATYRARNEKLFF
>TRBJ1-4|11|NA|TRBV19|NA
TGTGCCAGTACCAGTAGTGAAAAACTGTTTTTT
CASTSSEKLFF
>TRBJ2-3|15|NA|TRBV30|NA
TGTGCCTGGAGTGCGACAGCTAGGATGACAGATACGCAGTATTTT
CAWSATARMTDTQYF
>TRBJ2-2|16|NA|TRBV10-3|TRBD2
TGTGCCATCAGTGCAATAGCGGGGGGAGGCACCGGGGAGCTGTTTTTT
CAISAIAGGGTGELFF
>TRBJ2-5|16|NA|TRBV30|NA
TGTGCCTGGATGGGGGGGCCGAGGGGAGGCGGAGAGACCCAGTACTTC
CAWMGGPRGGGETQYF
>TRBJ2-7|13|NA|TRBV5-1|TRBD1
TGCGCCAGCATGTCAGGGGGCTCCTACGAGCAGTACTTC
CASMSGGSYEQYF
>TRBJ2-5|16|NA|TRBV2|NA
TGTGCCAGCAGTGAAGCGGTGGCAGCGTTCGGGGAGACCCAGTACTTC
CASSEAVAAFGETQYF
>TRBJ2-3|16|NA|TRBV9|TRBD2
TGTGCCAGCAGCGTAGGCCTAGCGGGGCCGATAGATACGCAGTATTTT
CASSVGLAGPIDTQYF
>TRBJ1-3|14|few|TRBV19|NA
TGTGCCAGTAGGGAGTCAGACACTCGAAACACCATATATTTT
CASRESDTRNTIYF
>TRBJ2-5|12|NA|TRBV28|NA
TGTGCCAGCAGCACCCCAGCGGAGACCCAGTACTTC
CASSTPAETQYF
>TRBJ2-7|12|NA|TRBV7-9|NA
TGTGCCAGCAGCCAATCATCTTACGAGCAGTACTTC
CASSQSSYEQYF
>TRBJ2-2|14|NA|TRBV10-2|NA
TGCGCCAGCAGTGAAGCAGGCTACACCGGGGAGCTGTTTTTT
CASSEAGYTGELFF
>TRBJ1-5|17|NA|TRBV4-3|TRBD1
TGCGCCAGCAGCCAAGAGAATGTTAGGACAGGGAGTCAGCCCCAGCATTTT
CASSQENVRTGSQPQHF
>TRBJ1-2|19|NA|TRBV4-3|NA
TGCGCCAGCAGTCCTCGAGGCTACGGGCCTCCGAGATGGGACTATGGCTACACCTTC
CASSPRGYGPPRWDYGYTF
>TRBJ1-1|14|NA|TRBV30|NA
TGTGCCTGGAGTGTAGGGGGGGGAGGGACTGAAGCTTTCTTT
CAWSVGGGGTEAFF
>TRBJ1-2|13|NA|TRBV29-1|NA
TGCAGCGTTCGGGCTACGGGGCTGGATGGCTACACCTTC
CSVRATGLDGYTF
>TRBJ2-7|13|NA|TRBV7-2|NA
TGTGCCAGCAGTCCGGGGGCCTCCTACGAGCAGTACTTC
CASSPGASYEQYF
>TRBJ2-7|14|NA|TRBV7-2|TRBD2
TGTGCCAGCAGCCATAGCGGGAGAGGTGGCGAGCAGTACTTC
CASSHSGRGGEQYF
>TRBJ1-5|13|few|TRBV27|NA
TGTGCCAGCAGTTTTTCGATCTATCAGCCCCAGCATTTT
CASSFSIYQPQHF